This TCR beta chain was identified in a study of quantifying T cell responses using KT2 cells. About the research overall: Reverse transcription used primers in the TCR alpha and beta constant regions. General study points: Even the lowest spike-in, about one KT2 cell per 100,000 PBMC, yielded detectable KT2 sequences. Input KT2 cell number predicted KT2 alpha and beta sequence counts linearly over several orders of magnitude.

The CDR3 runs to 17 residues. V was trimmed by 3 bases and J by 1 base, leaving 13 bases between them. Per germline, CDR1 SNHLY and CDR2 FYNNEI. Different KT2-to-PBMC ratios were created with a constant PBMC count. In regard to this clonotype: No antigen is known for it.

Each cDNA got a UMI-containing oligo ligated at its 3' end. An equimolar mix of RC1.1 and RC1.2 primed the beta chain across TRBC1 and TRBC2. A single record per CDR3 protein comes from TCRdb applying MiXCR to the UMI-ligation and nested PCR reads. The sample has about 33,000 distinct CDR3 sequences, 10% seen once. This receptor was obtained from a human donor. Material: PBMCs spiked with cells of the T cell clone KT2. This chain uses TRBV2 with TRBJ1-6; D may be TRBD1 (6 bases). The CDR3: CASSERQVGSYNSPLHF. CDR3 sequence (DNA): TGTGCCAGCAGTGAGAGACAGGTTGGATCCTATAATTCACCCCTCCACTTT.